These 26 T cell receptor beta chains were all obtained from the same sample, sequenced in a study of blood T cell repertoires in COVID-19. This table comes from immunoSEQ multiplex PCR, and its TCRdb copy is limited to in-frame clones, with some not included. The sample lists about 250,000 clones; approximately 90% were seen once. The sequenced sample was peripheral blood. These receptors all come from a man aged 30-40 years with acute or convalescent COVID-19.

The genes are TRBV6-6 and TRBJ1-2, with D tentatively TRBD1 (5 bases). Germline assignment: CDR1 MNHNY and CDR2 SVGAGI (reference sequence). Trimming cost V 2 bases and J 2 bases, with 15 bases left between them. The CDR3 has 16 amino acids. CDR3 in amino acids: CASSYTQRQTNYGYTF. In DNA, the CDR3 is TGTGCCAGCAGTTACACCCAACGACAGACAAACTATGGCTACACCTTC.

This chain uses TRBV7-3 with TRBJ2-1, with 7 nucleotides matching TRBD2. The germline V gene encodes CDR1 SGHTA and CDR2 FQGTGA. J gave up 4 bases and V 5 bases, and 2 bases lay outside the gene matches. There are 13 residues in the CDR3. CDR3 sequence reads: CASSRAGYNEQFF. DNA of the CDR3: TGTGCCAGCAGCCGAGCGGGGTACAATGAGCAGTTCTTC.

CDR3 region: CASSHRGTTSDYEQYF. DNA of the CDR3: TGTGCCAGCAGCCACCGAGGGACTACATCGGACTACGAGCAGTACTTC. J is TRBJ2-7 and V is TRBV14, with TRBD2 matching over 7 bases. V lost 3 bases and J lost 3; bases outside the gene matches: 11. Germline CDR1 and CDR2: SGHDN and FVKESK. The length of the CDR3 is 16 residues.

This clone was seen only a few times. The rearrangement links TRBV12-5 to TRBJ2-2; a weak D match, TRBD1 (6 bases). The germline V gene has CDR1 LGHNT and CDR2 FRNRAP. The CDR3 has 13 residues. Written as DNA, the CDR3 is TGTGCGTCGGGCAGGGGATACACCGGGGAGCTGTTTTTT. Its translation: CASGRGYTGELFF.

The genes are TRBV7-3 and TRBJ2-3; D uncertain. The CDR3 extends over 13 amino acids. Deletions cut 5 bases from V and 1 base from J, with 7 bases between. The germline V gene encodes CDR1 SGHTA and CDR2 FQGTGA. The CDR3 DNA is TGTGCCAGCAGCGCGAGTGGCACAGATACGCAGTATTTT. Translated, it gives CASSASGTDTQYF.

DNA of the CDR3: TGTGCCAGCAGCTTTTCCGGGACAGACAATCAGCCCCAGCATTTT. It codes for CASSFSGTDNQPQHF. This chain joins TRBV7-2 and TRBJ1-5; TRBD1 matches 7 bases. After removal of 3 bases from V and 3 bases from J, the junction contained 5 bases not matched to a gene. The CDR3 runs to 15 residues. Germline V gene data show CDR1 as SGHTA and CDR2 as FQGNSA.

Here the CDR3 reads CASRYSLATNEKLFF. The CDR3 DNA is TGTGCCAGCAGATACAGCCTTGCAACTAATGAAAAACTGTTTTTT. The V and J genes are TRBV6-5 and TRBJ1-4; D remains ambiguous. In germline, CDR1 is MNHEY, CDR2 SVGAGI. The germline V and J ends were trimmed by 6 bases and 0 bases, with 11 bases remaining between them. CDR3 length: 15 residues.

The CDR3 is CASSWDTGYEQYF. CDR3 bases: TGCGCCAGCAGCTGGGATACAGGCTACGAGCAGTACTTC. The chain uses TRBV5-1 and TRBJ2-7; D might be TRBD1 (5 bases). There are 13 residues in the CDR3. Trimming removed 3 bases at V and 3 bases at J, with 10 bases between. Germline assignment: CDR1 SGHRS and CDR2 YFSETQ.

This chain links TRBV5-1 with TRBJ2-7, with TRBD2 matching over 13 bases. With V trimmed by 0 bases and J by 4 bases, 4 bases remained unmatched. The CDR3 sequence is 16 residues long. Per germline, CDR1 SGHRS and CDR2 YFSETQ. This CDR3 is CASSLVLAGGQYEQYF. The CDR3 DNA is TGCGCCAGCAGCTTGGTACTAGCGGGAGGGCAATACGAGCAGTACTTC. The whole variable domain, remainder taken from reference TRBV5-1 and TRBJ2-7, is KAGVTQTPRYLIKTRGQQVTLSCSPISGHRSVSWYQQTPGQGLQFLFEYFSETQRNKGNFPGRFSGRQFSNSRSEMNVSTLELGDSALYLCASSLVLAGGQYEQYFGPGTRLTVT.

The chain uses TRBV5-6 and TRBJ2-7, with TRBD1 matching 9 bases. Trimming at V came to 2 bases and at J to 3 bases, leaving 9 bases not matched to a gene. CDR1 and CDR2 (germline): SGHDT, YYEEEE. The CDR3 has 16 amino acids. Here the CDR3 reads CASSLRDRAFLYEQYF. In DNA, the CDR3 is TGTGCCAGCAGCTTACGGGACAGGGCTTTTCTCTACGAGCAGTACTTC. The complete variable domain, with remaining parts taken from reference TRBV5-6 and TRBJ2-7, reads DAGVTQSPTHLIKTRGQQVTLRCSPKSGHDTVSWYQQALGQGPQFIFQYYEEEERQRGNFPDRFSGHQFPNYSSELNVNALLLGDSALYLCASSLRDRAFLYEQYFGPGTRLTVT.

The CDR3 region has the DNA TGTGCCAGCAGCCCAGATGCGGGAGGGAAGGGGACCCAGTACTTC. Its translation is CASSPDAGGKGTQYF. The genes are TRBV7-3 and TRBJ2-5, with TRBD2 identical over 9 bases. Germline V gene data show CDR1 as SGHTA and CDR2 as FQGTGA. V was pared by 5 bases and J by 7 bases, with 11 bases of the junction left unmatched. This CDR3 has 15 amino acids.

V and J are TRBV6-4 and TRBJ2-6; 8 bases match TRBD1. Per germline, CDR1 MRHNA and CDR2 SNTAGT. The length of the CDR3 is 15 residues. The CDR3 DNA is TGTGTTCCGGGACAGGAGTTCTCTGGGGCCAACGTCCTGACTTTC. Translated, it gives CVPGQEFSGANVLTF.

The chain joins TRBV5-1 to TRBJ2-7; 8 nucleotides align to TRBD1. The CDR3 consists of 15 residues. J was trimmed by 0 bases and V by 5 bases; bases with no gene match: 7. The germline V gene encodes CDR1 SGHRS and CDR2 YFSETQ. The CDR3 region has the DNA TGCGCCAGCAGTCTAGGACAGGGACACTCCTACGAGCAGTACTTC. Protein sequence: CASSLGQGHSYEQYF.

This clone has just one count. V usage is TRBV4-1 and J usage is TRBJ1-4; 10 bases agree with TRBD1. CDR3 length equals 15 residues. The trim removed 4 bases at V and 7 bases at J, leaving 6 bases unmatched. The V gene's germline CDR1 is MGHRA and CDR2 YSYEKL. The CDR3 DNA reads as TGCGCCAGCAGCCTGTCAGGGACAGGGGCTGAAAAACTGTTTTTT. Protein product: CASSLSGTGAEKLFF.

This sequence joins TRBV7-9 and TRBJ2-5, with 8 bases lining up with TRBD1. There are 15 residues in the CDR3. Germline V gives CDR1 SEHNR, CDR2 FQNEAQ (reference sequence). V trimming: 5 bases; J trimming: 5 bases; junction bases outside the gene matches: 10. Here the CDR3 DNA reads TGTGCCAGCAGCCAAAACCAGGGGGCTAGGGAGACCCAGTACTTC. Translated: CASSQNQGARETQYF.

This clone showed up just a few times. V and J are TRBV29-1 and TRBJ1-5; 7 bases align to TRBD1. This CDR3 comprises 14 residues. The junction had 7 bases not matched to a gene; V was cut back by 5 bases and J by 3 bases. The germline V gene encodes CDR1 SQVTM and CDR2 ANQGSEA. CDR3 protein: CSVIGTDYNQPQHF. The CDR3, as DNA: TGCAGCGTTATTGGGACAGACTACAATCAGCCCCAGCATTTT.

The rearrangement links TRBV10-3 to TRBJ2-2; D gene uncertain. V lost 4 bases and J 4 bases, leaving 7 bases between the germline ends. There are 13 residues in the CDR3. Germline CDR1 is ENHRY and CDR2 is SYGVKD. The CDR3 loop is CAISGDITGELFF. The CDR3 coding sequence is TGTGCCATCAGTGGAGACATCACCGGGGAGCTGTTTTTT.

The chain links TRBV19 to TRBJ2-1, with TRBD1 matching over 11 bases. The CDR3 runs to 15 residues. Germline loops: CDR1 LNHDA, CDR2 SQIVND (reference sequence). V dropped 10 bases and J dropped 6; count of bases not matched to a gene: 11. Here the CDR3 reads CAIVRGTGGPNEQFF. For the CDR3, the DNA is TGTGCCATCGTGAGGGGGACAGGGGGACCCAATGAGCAGTTCTTC.

The V and J genes are TRBV30 and TRBJ2-7; 8 nucleotides agree with TRBD2. V was pared by 1 base and J by 5 bases, with 7 bases of the junction left unmatched. Germline V gene sequence: CDR1 GTSNPN, CDR2 SVGIG (reference sequence). This CDR3 spans 14 amino acids. For the CDR3, the DNA is TGTGCCTGGAGTGACGGGAGGGCAGGGAACGAGCAGTACTTC. Residues: CAWSDGRAGNEQYF.

The chain uses TRBV9 and TRBJ2-7, with D possibly TRBD1 on 6 matching bases. The CDR3 extends over 15 amino acids. V was trimmed by 0 bases and J by 5 bases, leaving 15 bases between them. Germline V gene lookup returns CDR1 SGDLS and CDR2 YYNGEE. CDR3 residues: CASSVAQGQFDEQYF. CDR3 sequence (DNA): TGTGCCAGCAGCGTAGCCCAGGGGCAATTCGACGAGCAGTACTTC.

The V and J genes are TRBV5-1 and TRBJ2-1, with 9 bases fitting TRBD2. V was pared by 0 bases and J by 0 bases, with 10 bases of the junction left unmatched. Germline CDR1 reads SGHRS; CDR2 reads YFSETQ. This CDR3 has 19 residues. The DNA of the CDR3 is TGCGCCAGCAGCTTGGAGTTTGCGGGAGGGAAGGGCTCCTACAATGAGCAGTTCTTC. Translation: CASSLEFAGGKGSYNEQFF. Looking up the rest from reference TRBV5-1 and TRBJ2-1 gives the full variable domain: KAGVTQTPRYLIKTRGQQVTLSCSPISGHRSVSWYQQTPGQGLQFLFEYFSETQRNKGNFPGRFSGRQFSNSRSEMNVSTLELGDSALYLCASSLEFAGGKGSYNEQFFGPGTRLTVL.

The chain carries TRBV30 and TRBJ1-4; D is ambiguous. The ends were cut back, 3 bases at V and 8 bases at J, with 13 bases in the middle. CDR3 size: 13 residues. Germline values: CDR1 GTSNPN, CDR2 SVGIG (reference sequence). The CDR3 here is CAWRAGIAEKLFF. DNA of the CDR3: TGTGCCTGGAGGGCCGGGATCGCCGAAAAACTGTTTTTT.

The chain combines TRBV5-1 with TRBJ1-2; 9 bases are shared with TRBD1. Germline V gene sequence: CDR1 SGHRS, CDR2 YFSETQ. Trimming took 2 bases from V and 8 from J; bases not matched to a gene: 7. The CDR3 loop spans 14 amino acids. The CDR3 DNA sequence: TGCGCCAGCAGCTTAGAGGGACAGGGACGAGGCTACACCTTC. Translated, it gives CASSLEGQGRGYTF.

V gene TRBV6-5 combines with J gene TRBJ2-7; TRBD2 might be the D (5 bases). This CDR3 has 13 residues. CDR1 MNHEY and CDR2 SVGAGI come from the germline V gene. V was trimmed by 2 bases and J by 6 bases, leaving 11 bases between them. This CDR3 reads CASSYLEGFEQYF. In nucleotides, the CDR3 is TGTGCCAGCAGTTACCTAGAGGGCTTCGAGCAGTACTTC.

The chain joins TRBV9 to TRBJ1-2, with TRBD1 matching over 7 bases. The ends lost 3 bases at V and 6 bases at J; junction bases unmatched: 17. Per germline, CDR1 SGDLS and CDR2 YYNGEE. The CDR3 has 17 amino acids. For the CDR3, the DNA is TGTGCCAGCAGCGCTGTACCGGGACAGCTACCGGACGATGGCTACACCTTC. Its translation is CASSAVPGQLPDDGYTF.

This sequence joins TRBV7-9 and TRBJ1-6; D is unclear. V was clipped by 3 bases and J by 7 bases, with 13 bases between them. The CDR3 is 15 residues long. Germline loops: CDR1 SEHNR, CDR2 FQNEAQ (reference sequence). For the CDR3, the DNA is TGTGCCAGCAGCTTGCTAGGACTGTCCAATTCACCCCTCCACTTT. Translating it yields CASSLLGLSNSPLHF.